The T cell receptor (beta chain) described here comes from a study of lymphopenia after photon versus proton radiotherapy. Study-wide results and caveats: Post-nadir diversity loss with photons came from oligoclonal expansion, particularly CD8+ Temra cells. Relative stability marked proton patients; photon patients lost diversity and naive cells.

The table came from immunoSEQ multiplex PCR; TCRdb's copy has only in-frame clones and leaves some out. The sample lists over 10,000 clones, about nine tenths occurring once. As to this clone: Its antigen is undetermined.

The ends were cut back, 2 bases at V and 1 base at J, with 12 bases in the middle. The length of the CDR3 is 15 residues. The germline gives CDR1 SGDLS, CDR2 YYNGEE. The sequencing here drew on peripheral blood, taken from a patient treated with photon-based radiotherapy. This TCR was recovered from a man aged 55 to 70 with pancreatic cancer. The V gene is TRBV9, the J gene TRBJ2-5; D gene ambiguous. The CDR3 loop is CASSVAPLSQETQYF. The CDR3 DNA reads as TGTGCCAGCAGCGTCGCCCCCCTGAGCCAAGAGACCCAGTACTTC.